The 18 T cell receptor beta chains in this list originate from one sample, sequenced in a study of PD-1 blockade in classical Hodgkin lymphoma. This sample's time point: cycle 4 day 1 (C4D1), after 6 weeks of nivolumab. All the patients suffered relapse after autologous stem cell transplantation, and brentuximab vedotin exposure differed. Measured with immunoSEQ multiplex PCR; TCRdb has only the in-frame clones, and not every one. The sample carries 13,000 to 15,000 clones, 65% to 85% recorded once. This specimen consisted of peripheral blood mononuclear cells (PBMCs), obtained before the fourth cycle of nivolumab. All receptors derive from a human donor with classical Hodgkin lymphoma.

CDR3 protein: CASSWGGNLAKNIQYF. The CDR3 DNA reads TGTGCCAGCAGCTGGGGCGGGAACCTAGCCAAAAACATTCAGTACTTC. This chain uses TRBV7-2 with TRBJ2-4; possible D gene TRBD2, 6 bases. Germline lookup yields CDR1 SGHTA and CDR2 FQGNSA. With 4 bases removed from V and 0 bases from J, the gap between germline ends came to 13 bases. The CDR3 contains 16 residues.

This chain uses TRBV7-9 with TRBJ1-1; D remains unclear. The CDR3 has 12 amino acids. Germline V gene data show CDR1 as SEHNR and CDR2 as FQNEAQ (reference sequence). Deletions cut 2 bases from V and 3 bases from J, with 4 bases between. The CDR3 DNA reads TGTGCCAGCAGCTTAAGGGACACTGAAGCTTTCTTT. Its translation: CASSLRDTEAFF. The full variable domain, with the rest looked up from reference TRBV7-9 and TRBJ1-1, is DTGVSQNPRHKITKRGQNVTFRCDPISEHNRLYWYRQTLGQGPEFLTYFQNEAQLEKSRLLSDRFSAERPKGSFSTLEIQRTEQGDSAMYLCASSLRDTEAFFGQGTRLTVV.

The DNA for the CDR3 is TGTGCCAGTAGTATCGGCACTAGGAGGGAGCAGTTCTTC. Residues: CASSIGTRREQFF. The chain has TRBV19 and TRBJ2-1; weak D call: TRBD2 (5 bases). The V end lost 3 bases, the J end lost 10 bases, and 13 bases lay between the germline ends. This CDR3 is built from 13 residues. The germline CDR1 and CDR2 sequences are LNHDA and SQIVND (reference sequence).

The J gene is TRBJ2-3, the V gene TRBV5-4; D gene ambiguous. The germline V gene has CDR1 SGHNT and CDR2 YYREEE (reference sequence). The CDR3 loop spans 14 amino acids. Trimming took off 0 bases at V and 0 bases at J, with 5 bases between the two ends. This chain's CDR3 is CASSLAASTDTQYF. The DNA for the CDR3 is TGTGCCAGCAGCTTGGCGGCGAGCACAGATACGCAGTATTTT.

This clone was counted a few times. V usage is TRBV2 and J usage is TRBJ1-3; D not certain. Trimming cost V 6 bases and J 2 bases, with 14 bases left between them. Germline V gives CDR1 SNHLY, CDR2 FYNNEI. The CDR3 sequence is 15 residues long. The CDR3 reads CASSKTVLTGNTIYF. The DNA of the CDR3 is TGTGCCAGCAGCAAGACCGTACTGACTGGAAACACCATATATTTT.

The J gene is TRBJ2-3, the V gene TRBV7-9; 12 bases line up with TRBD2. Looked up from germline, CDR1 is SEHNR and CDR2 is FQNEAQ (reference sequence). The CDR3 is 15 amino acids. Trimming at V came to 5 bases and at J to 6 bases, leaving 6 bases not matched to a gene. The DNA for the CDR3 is TGTGCCAGCAGCCCGACTAGCGGGGGCTACGATACGCAGTATTTT. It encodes CASSPTSGGYDTQYF.

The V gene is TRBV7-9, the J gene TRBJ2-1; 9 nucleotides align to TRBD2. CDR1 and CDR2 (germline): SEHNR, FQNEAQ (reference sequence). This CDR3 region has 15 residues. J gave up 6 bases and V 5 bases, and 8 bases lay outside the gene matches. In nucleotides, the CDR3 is TGTGCCAGCAGCATCTTAGCGGGGGCTTTCAATGAGCAGTTCTTC. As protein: CASSILAGAFNEQFF.

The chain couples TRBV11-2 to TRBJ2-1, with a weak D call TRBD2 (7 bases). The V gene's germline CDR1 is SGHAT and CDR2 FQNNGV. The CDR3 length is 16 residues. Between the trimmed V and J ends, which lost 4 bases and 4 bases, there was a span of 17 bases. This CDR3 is CASSSLGGRTYNEQFF. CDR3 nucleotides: TGTGCCAGCAGCTCCCTGGGGGGGCGGACGTACAATGAGCAGTTCTTC.

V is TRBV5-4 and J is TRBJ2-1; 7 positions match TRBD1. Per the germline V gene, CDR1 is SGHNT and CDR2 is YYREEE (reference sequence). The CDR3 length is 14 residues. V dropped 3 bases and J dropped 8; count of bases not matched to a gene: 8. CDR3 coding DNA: TGTGCCAGCAGCTCCCCTGCAGGGGGAGATGAGCAGTTCTTC. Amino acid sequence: CASSSPAGGDEQFF. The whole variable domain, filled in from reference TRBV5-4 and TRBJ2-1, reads ETGVTQSPTHLIKTRGQQVTLRCSSQSGHNTVSWYQQALGQGPQFIFQYYREEENGRGNFPPRFSGLQFPNYSSELNVNALELDDSALYLCASSSPAGGDEQFFGPGTRLTVL.

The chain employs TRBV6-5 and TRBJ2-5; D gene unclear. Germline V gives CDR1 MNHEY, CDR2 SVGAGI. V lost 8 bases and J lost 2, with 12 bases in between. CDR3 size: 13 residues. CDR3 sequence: CASRLGRQETQYF. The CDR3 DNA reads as TGTGCCAGCCGCCTCGGGCGGCAAGAGACCCAGTACTTC.

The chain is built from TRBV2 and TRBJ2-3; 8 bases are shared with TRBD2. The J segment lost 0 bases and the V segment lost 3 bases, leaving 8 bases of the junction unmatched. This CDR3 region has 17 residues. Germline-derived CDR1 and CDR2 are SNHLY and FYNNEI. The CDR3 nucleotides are TGTGCCAGCAGTGATCCGGGACTAGATACGAGCACAGATACGCAGTATTTT. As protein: CASSDPGLDTSTDTQYF.

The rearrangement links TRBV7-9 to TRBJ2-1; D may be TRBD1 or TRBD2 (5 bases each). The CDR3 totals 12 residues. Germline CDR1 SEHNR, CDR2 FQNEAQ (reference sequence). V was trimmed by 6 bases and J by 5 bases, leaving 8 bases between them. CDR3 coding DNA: TGTGCCAGCAGGGGGGTTCACAATGAGCAGTTCTTC. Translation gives CASRGVHNEQFF.

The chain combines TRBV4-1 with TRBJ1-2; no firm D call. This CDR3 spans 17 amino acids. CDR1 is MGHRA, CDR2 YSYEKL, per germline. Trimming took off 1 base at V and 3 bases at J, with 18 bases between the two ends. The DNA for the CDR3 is TGCGCCAGCAGCCAAGGTTATGAAGTCAGGTACGACTATGGCTACACCTTC. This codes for CASSQGYEVRYDYGYTF.

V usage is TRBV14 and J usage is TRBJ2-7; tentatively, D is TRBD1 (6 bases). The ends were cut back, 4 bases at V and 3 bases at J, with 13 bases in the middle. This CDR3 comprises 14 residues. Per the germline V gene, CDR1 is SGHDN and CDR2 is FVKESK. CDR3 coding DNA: TGTGCCAGCAGCCCTATGGACAGTAACTACGAGCAGTACTTC. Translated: CASSPMDSNYEQYF.

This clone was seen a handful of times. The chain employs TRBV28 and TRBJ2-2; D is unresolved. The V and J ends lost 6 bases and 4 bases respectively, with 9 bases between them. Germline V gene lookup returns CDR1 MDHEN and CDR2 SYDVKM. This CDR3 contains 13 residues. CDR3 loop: CASSGPRTGELFF. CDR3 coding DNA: TGTGCCAGCAGCGGCCCTCGCACCGGGGAGCTGTTTTTT.

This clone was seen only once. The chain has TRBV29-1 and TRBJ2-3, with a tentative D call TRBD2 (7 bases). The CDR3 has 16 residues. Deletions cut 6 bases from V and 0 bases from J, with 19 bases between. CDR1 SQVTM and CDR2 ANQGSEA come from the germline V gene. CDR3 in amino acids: CSVLIGGAPSTDTQYF. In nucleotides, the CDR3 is TGCAGCGTCCTCATTGGGGGGGCCCCTAGCACAGATACGCAGTATTTT.

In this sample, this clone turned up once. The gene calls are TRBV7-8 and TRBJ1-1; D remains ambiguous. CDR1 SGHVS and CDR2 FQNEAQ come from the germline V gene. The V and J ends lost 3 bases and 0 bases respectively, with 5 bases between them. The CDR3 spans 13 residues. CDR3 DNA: TGTGCCAGCAGCTTCAGCATGAACACTGAAGCTTTCTTT. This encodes CASSFSMNTEAFF. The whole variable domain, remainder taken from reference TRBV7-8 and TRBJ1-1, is GAGVSQSPRYKVAKRGQDVALRCDPISGHVSLFWYQQALGQGPEFLTYFQNEAQLDKSGLPSDRFFAERPEGSVSTLKIQRTQQEDSAVYLCASSFSMNTEAFFGQGTRLTVV.

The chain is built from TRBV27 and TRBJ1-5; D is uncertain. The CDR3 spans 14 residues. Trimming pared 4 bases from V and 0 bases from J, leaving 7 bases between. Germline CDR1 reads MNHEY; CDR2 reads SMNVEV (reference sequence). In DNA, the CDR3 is TGTGCCAGCAGTTCTATTAATAGCAATCAGCCCCAGCATTTT. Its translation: CASSSINSNQPQHF.